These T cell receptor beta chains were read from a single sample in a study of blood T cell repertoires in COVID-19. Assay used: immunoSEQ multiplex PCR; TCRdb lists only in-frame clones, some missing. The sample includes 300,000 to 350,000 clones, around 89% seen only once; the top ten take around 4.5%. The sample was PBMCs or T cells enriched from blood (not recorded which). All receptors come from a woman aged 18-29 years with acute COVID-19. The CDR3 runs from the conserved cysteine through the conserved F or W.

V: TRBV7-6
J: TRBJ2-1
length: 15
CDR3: CASRSSWTAYNEQFF

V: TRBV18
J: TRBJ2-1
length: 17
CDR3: CASSPPGLAGVNNEQFF

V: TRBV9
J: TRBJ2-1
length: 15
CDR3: CASSGGSDSYNEQFF

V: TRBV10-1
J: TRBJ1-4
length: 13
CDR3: CASSGQINEKLFF

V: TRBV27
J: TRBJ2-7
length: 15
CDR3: CASSLGRGGAYEQYF

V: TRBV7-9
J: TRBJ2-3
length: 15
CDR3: CASSLEGTGEDTQYF

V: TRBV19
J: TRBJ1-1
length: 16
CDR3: CASSTPRDRGDTEAFF

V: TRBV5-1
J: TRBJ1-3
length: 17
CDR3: CASSPGQGHFSGNTIYF

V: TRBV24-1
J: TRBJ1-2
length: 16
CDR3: CATSDPGSTPPYGYTF

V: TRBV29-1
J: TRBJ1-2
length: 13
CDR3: CSVGDRDHNGYTF

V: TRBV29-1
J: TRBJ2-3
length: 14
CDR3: CSVRSSGSTDTQYF

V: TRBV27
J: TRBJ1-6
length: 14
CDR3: CASSSGTGASPLHF

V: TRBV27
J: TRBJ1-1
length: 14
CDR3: CASSLSITYTEAFF

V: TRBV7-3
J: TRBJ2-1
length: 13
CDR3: CASSTTSVGEQFF

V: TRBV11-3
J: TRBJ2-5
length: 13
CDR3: CASSLNPKETQYF

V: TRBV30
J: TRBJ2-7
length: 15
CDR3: CAWSPRGGAGYEQYF

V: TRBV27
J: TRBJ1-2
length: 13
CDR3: CASSSGGVGGYTF

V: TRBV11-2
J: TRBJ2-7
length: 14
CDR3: CASSPKERPDEQYF

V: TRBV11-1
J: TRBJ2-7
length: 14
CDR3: CASSLTDRDYEQYF

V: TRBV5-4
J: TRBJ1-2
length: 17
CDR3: CASSLAGSGGRDYGYTF

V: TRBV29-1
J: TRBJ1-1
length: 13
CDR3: CSVAGTENTEAFF

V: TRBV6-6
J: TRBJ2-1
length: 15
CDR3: CASSYSRQGTNEQFF

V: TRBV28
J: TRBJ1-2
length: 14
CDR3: CASRTSGTIYGYTF

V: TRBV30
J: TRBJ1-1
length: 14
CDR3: CAWGLQGANTEAFF

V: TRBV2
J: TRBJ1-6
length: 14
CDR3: CASSGRGQSSPLHF

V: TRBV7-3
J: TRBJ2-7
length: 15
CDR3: CASSPAGGATYEQYF

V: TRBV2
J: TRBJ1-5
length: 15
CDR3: CASRPGVAGNQPQHF

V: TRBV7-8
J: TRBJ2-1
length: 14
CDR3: CVSSLRGLANEQFF

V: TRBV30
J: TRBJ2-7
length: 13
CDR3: CAWTGTGPYEQYF

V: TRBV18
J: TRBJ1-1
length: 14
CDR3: CASSPANAGTEAFF

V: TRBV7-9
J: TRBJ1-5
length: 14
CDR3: CASSLGSFNQPQHF

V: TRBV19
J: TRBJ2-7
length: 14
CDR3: CASSLAGSSYEQYF

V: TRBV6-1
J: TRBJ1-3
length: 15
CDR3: CASSEARGAGNTIYF

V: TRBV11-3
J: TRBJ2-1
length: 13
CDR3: CASSTDSGMLQFF

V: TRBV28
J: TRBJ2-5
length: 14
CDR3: CASQGTTIGETQYF

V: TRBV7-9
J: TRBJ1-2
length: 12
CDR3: CASSSRRGGYTF

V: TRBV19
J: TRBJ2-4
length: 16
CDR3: CATSDRGRSRGNIQYF

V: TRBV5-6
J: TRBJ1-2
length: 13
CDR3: CASSFGDIYGYTF

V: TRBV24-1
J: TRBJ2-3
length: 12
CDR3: CATSRATDTQYF

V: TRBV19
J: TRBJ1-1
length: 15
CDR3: CASSSLGVAATEAFF

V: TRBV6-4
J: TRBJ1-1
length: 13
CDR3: CASSAEPDTEAFF

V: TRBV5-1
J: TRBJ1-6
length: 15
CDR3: CASSERTGWYSPLHF

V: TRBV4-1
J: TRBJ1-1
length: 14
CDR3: CASSQGLDRIEAFF

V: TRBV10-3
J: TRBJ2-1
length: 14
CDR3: CAIKYSDLYNEQFF

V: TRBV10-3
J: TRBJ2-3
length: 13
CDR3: CAITSGYTDTQYF

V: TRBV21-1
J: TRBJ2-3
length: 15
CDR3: CASSKARRTADTQYF

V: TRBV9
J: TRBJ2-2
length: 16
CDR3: CASSVVSSGNTGELFF

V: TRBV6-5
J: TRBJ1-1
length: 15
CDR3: CASSWGTGVNTEAFF

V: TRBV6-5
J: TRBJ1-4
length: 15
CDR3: CASSYQGSTNEKLFF

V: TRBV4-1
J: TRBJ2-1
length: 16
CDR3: CASSPGLAGGPGEQFF

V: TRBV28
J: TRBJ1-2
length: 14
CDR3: CASSSSGSHYGYTF

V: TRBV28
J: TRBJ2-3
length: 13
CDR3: CASRGTSVDTQYF

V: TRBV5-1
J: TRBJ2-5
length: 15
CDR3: CASSLDDRGQETQYF

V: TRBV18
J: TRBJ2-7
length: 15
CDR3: CASSPRMGVTYEQYF

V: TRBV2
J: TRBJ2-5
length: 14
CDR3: CASSHDRGGETQYF

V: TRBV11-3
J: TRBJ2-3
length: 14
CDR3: CASSLRGSGDTQYF

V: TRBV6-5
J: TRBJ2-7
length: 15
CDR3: CASKRVRDLEGEQYF

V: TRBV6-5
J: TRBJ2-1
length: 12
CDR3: CAASPLGGEQFF

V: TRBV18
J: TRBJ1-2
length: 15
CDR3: CASSPPWTGPNGYTF